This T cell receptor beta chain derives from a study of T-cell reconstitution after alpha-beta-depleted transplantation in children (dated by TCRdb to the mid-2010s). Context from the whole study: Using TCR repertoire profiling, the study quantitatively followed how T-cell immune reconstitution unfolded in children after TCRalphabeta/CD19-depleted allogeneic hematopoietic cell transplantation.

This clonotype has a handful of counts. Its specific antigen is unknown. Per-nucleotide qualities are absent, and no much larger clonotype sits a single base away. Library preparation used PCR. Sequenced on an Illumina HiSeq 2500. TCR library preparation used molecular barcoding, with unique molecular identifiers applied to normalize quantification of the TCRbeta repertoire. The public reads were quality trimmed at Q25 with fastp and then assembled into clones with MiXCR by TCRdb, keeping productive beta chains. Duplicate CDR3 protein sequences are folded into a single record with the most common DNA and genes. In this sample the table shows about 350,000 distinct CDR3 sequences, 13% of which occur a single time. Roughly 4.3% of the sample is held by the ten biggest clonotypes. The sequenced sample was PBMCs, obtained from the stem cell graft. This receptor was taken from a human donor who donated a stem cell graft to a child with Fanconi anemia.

This receptor has the CDR3 CASSAGTSGRLDYNEQFF. The sequenced DNA is TGTGCCAGCAGCGCCGGGACTAGCGGGCGCTTAGACTACAATGAGCAGTTCTTC. The sequence joins TRBV9 to TRBJ2-1, and TRBD2 aligns with 12 junction nucleotides. Trimming removed 3 bases from V and 3 bases from J; the gene matches leave 10 bases unexplained. For CDR1 and CDR2, the germline V gene lists SGDLS and YYNGEE. The CDR3 sequence holds 18 residues, the cysteine and phenylalanine included. Of the read, only the CDR3 DNA is kept; its 54 bases are in frame from base 1.